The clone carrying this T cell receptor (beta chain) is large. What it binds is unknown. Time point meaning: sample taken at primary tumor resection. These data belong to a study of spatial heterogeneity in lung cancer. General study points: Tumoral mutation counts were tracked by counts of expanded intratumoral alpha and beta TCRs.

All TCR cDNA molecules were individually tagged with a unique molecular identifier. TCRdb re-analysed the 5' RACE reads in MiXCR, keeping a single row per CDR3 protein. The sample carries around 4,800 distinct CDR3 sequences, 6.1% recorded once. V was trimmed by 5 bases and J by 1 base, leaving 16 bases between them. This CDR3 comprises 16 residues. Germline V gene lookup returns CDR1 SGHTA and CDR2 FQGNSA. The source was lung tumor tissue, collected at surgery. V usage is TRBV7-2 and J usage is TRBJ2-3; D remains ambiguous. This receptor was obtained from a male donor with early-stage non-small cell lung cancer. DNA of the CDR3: TGTGCCAGCAGCCCGGTGTCCCGAAGGGGCACAGATACGCAGTATTTT. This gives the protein CASSPVSRRGTDTQYF.